This T cell receptor (beta chain) was retrieved from a study of T cell responses to AZD1222 COVID-19 vaccine. The study, taken as a whole, reports: Donors were mostly white British, more females; clonal diversity possibly underestimated.

Repertoires were generated with immunoSEQ multiplex PCR, while TCRdb's copy carries only in-frame clones and drops some. This repertoire shows 150,000 to 160,000 clones, just over 90% found once; its top ten account for less than 2%. Concerning this clone itself: As yet, its antigen is unknown.

The receptor's source is an adult in good health. Source: peripheral blood, taken on day 0 of AZD1222 vaccination.

CDR3 loop: CASLRDRGAYEQYF. The DNA for the CDR3 is TGCGCCAGTCTCCGGGACAGGGGTGCCTACGAGCAGTACTTC. The chain is built from TRBV10-2 and TRBJ2-7; 10 bases line up with TRBD1. The CDR3 length is 14 residues. Unmatched junction bases numbered 7, after V lost 9 bases and J lost 2 bases. Germline assignment: CDR1 WSHSY and CDR2 SAAADI.